The clone carrying this T cell receptor (beta chain) was recorded only once. How the authors handled the data: Quantification of nucleated cells was approximated via reference gene primer amplification. The protocol was immunoSEQ multiplex PCR, while the TCRdb copy is restricted to in-frame clones and leaves out a portion. The D gene and trimming were derived from the DNA, and the V and J assignments and clone size from that table. The table shows some 130,000 clones, with approximately 90% occurring only once. This entry belongs to a study of blood T cell repertoires in COVID-19. Across the study: Italy, Spain and the United States were the sources of the convalescent and acute COVID-19 samples. T cells, B-cell-depleted T cells, or PBMCs provided the cDNA or gDNA that served as material.

From germline, CDR1 is MDHEN and CDR2 SYDVKM. V lost 2 bases and J 9 bases, leaving 20 bases between the germline ends. The CDR3 is 16 amino acids. The specimen was peripheral blood. This clonotype was sampled from a man aged 50-60 years with active or convalescent COVID-19. The V gene is TRBV28, the J gene TRBJ2-1, with a possible D match to TRBD2 (6 bases). The CDR3, as DNA: TGTGCCAGCAGTTTACCCGGGACTCGCCTCTTGCGTGAGCAGTTCTTC. It is translated as CASSLPGTRLLREQFF.